This T cell receptor (beta chain) was sequenced in a study of blood T cell repertoires in COVID-19. CDR3 length: 15 residues. V dropped 6 bases and J dropped 4; count of bases not matched to a gene: 9. CDR1 is MNHEY, CDR2 SVGAGI, per germline. Some clones are missing from TCRdb's copy, which holds only in-frame ones; the method was immunoSEQ multiplex PCR. The sample includes under 60,000 clones, approximately 88% of them seen just once. The receptor's source is a man in his 70s with acute or convalescent COVID-19. Sequencing was performed on peripheral blood. The genes are TRBV6-5 and TRBJ1-2, with 9 bases lining up with TRBD1. The CDR3 DNA is TGTGCCAGCAGCAGGATGAGGACAGGGGCCTATGGCTACACCTTC. Protein sequence: CASSRMRTGAYGYTF.